This TCR beta chain was recovered during a study of a mutant IDH1 vaccine in newly diagnosed glioma. CDR1 is SGHTA, CDR2 FQGNSA, per germline. The V end was cut by 2 bases, the J end by 5 bases, with 12 bases between. The CDR3 has 14 residues. Comments on this clone: Its antigen is unidentified.

Repertoires were generated with immunoSEQ multiplex PCR, while TCRdb's copy carries only in-frame clones and drops some. The table records tens of thousands of clones, around three quarters of them present only once. Documented time point: week 47, end of study. One vaccine dose held 300 ug of mutant IDH1 20-mer peptide and came with topical imiquimod. The sequence was collected from a woman aged 40 to 55 with glioma. Some clones in this sample may be carry-over from other donors' samples. The sample in question was PBMCs, obtained from a glioma patient whose treatment included an IDH1 peptide vaccine. The chain couples TRBV7-2 to TRBJ1-2, with a tentative D call TRBD1 (5 bases). CDR3 coding DNA: TGTGCCAGCAGCTTAAGGGGCTGGGGATATGGCTACACCTTC. It encodes CASSLRGWGYGYTF.